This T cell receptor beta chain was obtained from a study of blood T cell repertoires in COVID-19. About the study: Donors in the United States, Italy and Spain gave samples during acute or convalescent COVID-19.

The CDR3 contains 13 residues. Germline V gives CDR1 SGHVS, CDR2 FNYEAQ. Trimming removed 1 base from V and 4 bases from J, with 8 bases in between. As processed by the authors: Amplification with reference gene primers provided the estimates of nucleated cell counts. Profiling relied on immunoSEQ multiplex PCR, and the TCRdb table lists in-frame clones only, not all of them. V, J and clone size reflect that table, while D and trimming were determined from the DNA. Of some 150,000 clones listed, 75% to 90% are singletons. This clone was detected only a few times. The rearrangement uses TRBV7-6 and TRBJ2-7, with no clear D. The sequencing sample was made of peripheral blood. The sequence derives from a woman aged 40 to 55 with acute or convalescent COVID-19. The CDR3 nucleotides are TGTGCCAGCAGCTTAGGAAGCAGGTACGAGCAGTACTTC. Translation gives CASSLGSRYEQYF. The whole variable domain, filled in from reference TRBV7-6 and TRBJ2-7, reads GAGVSQSPRYKVTKRGQDVALRCDPISGHVSLYWYRQALGQGPEFLTYFNYEAQQDKSGLPNDRFSAERPEGSISTLTIQRTEQRDSAMYRCASSLGSRYEQYFGPGTRLTVT.